Listed below are T cell receptor beta chains from one sample, sequenced in a study of blood T cells in healthy people across ages. TCRdb redid the calling of the 5' RACE reads with MiXCR, one entry per CDR3 protein. The sample has 1.5 million or so distinct CDR3 sequences; approximately 43% are singletons. The sequencing input was blood. These receptors all come from a woman between 18 and 30 years old in good health. Both conserved end residues are part of each CDR3. A D gene is named only where the DNA matches it firmly. The size entry is marked missing in some rows and otherwise reads once, few, many or a size class.

J gene,D gene,V gene,CDR3 length,clone size,CDR3 DNA,CDR3 protein
TRBJ1-1,-,TRBV27,16,-,TGTGCCAGCAGTTTAATCCCCGGGCAGGGTAGCACTGAAGCTTTCTTT,CASSLIPGQGSTEAFF
TRBJ1-4,-,TRBV5-5,16,few,TGTGCCAGCAGCTTGAGTGGGACCACAACTAATGAAAAACTGTTTTTT,CASSLSGTTTNEKLFF
TRBJ2-3,TRBD2,TRBV20-1,15,-,TGCAGTGCCCCAGGACTTGAGCGGGGGCCGGATACGCAGTATTTT,CSAPGLERGPDTQYF
TRBJ1-1,-,TRBV27,13,-,TGTGCCAGCAGTTTGGTGGGCACTGGTGAAGCTTTCTTT,CASSLVGTGEAFF
TRBJ2-1,-,TRBV14,17,-,TGTGCCAGCAGCCAAGAAGGAGGAGACTGGCGGTACAATGAGCAGTTCTTC,CASSQEGGDWRYNEQFF
TRBJ2-7,TRBD2,TRBV30,12,-,TGTGCCTGGCGGGGACTAGGATACGAGCAGTACTTC,CAWRGLGYEQYF
TRBJ1-1,-,TRBV27,13,-,TGTGCCAGCAGTTTATCCCGTCATACTGAAGCTTTCTTT,CASSLSRHTEAFF
TRBJ2-2,-,TRBV7-9,12,few,TGTGCCAGCAGCTTTTGGACCGGGGAGCTGTTTTTT,CASSFWTGELFF
TRBJ2-4,-,TRBV5-1,15,few,TGCGCCAGCAGCTTACTGAACGCGTGGGGAAACATTCAGTACTTC,CASSLLNAWGNIQYF
TRBJ2-1,TRBD2,TRBV5-1,19,-,TGCGCCAGCAGCCCCCCGGGACTAGCGAACCAGCTTTCCTACAATGAGCAGTTCTTC,CASSPPGLANQLSYNEQFF
TRBJ2-1,-,TRBV5-1,16,-,TGCGCCAGCAGCCTAAACGCCGGGAGCTCCTACAATGAGCAGTTCTTC,CASSLNAGSSYNEQFF
TRBJ1-1,-,TRBV6-1,13,-,TGTGCCAGCAGGACCACACTGAACACTGAAGCTTTCTTT,CASRTTLNTEAFF
TRBJ2-1,TRBD2,TRBV12-5,18,-,TGTGCTAGTGGTTGGACTAGCGGGGGGCCCCAAACCTACAATGAGCAGTTCTTC,CASGWTSGGPQTYNEQFF
TRBJ2-4,TRBD1,TRBV15,16,-,TGTGCCACCAGCGACCGACAGGGCGAAATAGAAAACATTCAGTACTTC,CATSDRQGEIENIQYF
TRBJ2-5,TRBD1,TRBV2,15,-,TGTGCCAGCAGCCTCAGAGCAGGGGGAGAAGAGACCCAGTACTTC,CASSLRAGGEETQYF
TRBJ1-1,-,TRBV19,15,-,TGTGCCAGTAGTATCCCACCGAGTTTGGGCACTGAAGCTTTCTTT,CASSIPPSLGTEAFF
TRBJ2-1,TRBD2,TRBV14,16,few,TGTGCCAGCAGTCAAGTTTCGGGAGGGCCGCGCAATGAGCAGTTCTTC,CASSQVSGGPRNEQFF
TRBJ1-1,-,TRBV7-6,16,few,TGTGCCAGCAGCTTAGGCGGGACTACAGGGTTGACTGAAGCTTTCTTT,CASSLGGTTGLTEAFF
TRBJ2-3,-,TRBV7-2,14,-,TGTGCCAGCAGCCGGGGAAGGTATCCAGATACGCAGTATTTT,CASSRGRYPDTQYF
TRBJ1-2,-,TRBV4-1,16,-,TGCGCCAGCAGCCAAGGGAACAGGGCCTTTAACTATGGCTACACCTTC,CASSQGNRAFNYGYTF
TRBJ1-5,-,TRBV3-1,13,-,TGTGCCAGCAGCCAAGATATAAGGCAGCCCCAGCATTTT,CASSQDIRQPQHF
TRBJ2-7,TRBD2,TRBV12-3/TRBV12-4,16,-,TGTGCCAGCAGTTTCGGGGGGGGCCGAAGTTCCTACGAGCAGTACTTC,CASSFGGGRSSYEQYF
TRBJ2-3,-,TRBV10-3,15,-,TGTGCCATCAAGGGTTTGGCGCAGATGGGGGATACGCAGTATTTT,CAIKGLAQMGDTQYF
TRBJ2-1,-,TRBV7-2,13,-,TGTGCCAGCTCACGGGCCTCCCACAATGAGCAGTTCTTC,CASSRASHNEQFF
TRBJ2-3,-,TRBV10-3,16,-,TGTGCCATCAGTGAGAGGACTACGAGGCTCACAGATACGCAGTATTTT,CAISERTTRLTDTQYF
TRBJ1-6,-,TRBV10-3,14,-,TGTGCCATCAGTGAGAGTCAGGTTTATTCACCCCTCCACTTT,CAISESQVYSPLHF
TRBJ1-1,-,TRBV6-2/TRBV6-3,14,-,TGTGCCAGCAGTAAACCGACAGGAAAGACTGAAGCTTTCTTT,CASSKPTGKTEAFF
TRBJ1-2,-,TRBV6-5,13,-,TGTGCCAGCAGTTTCGGGGAAGACTATGGCTACACCTTC,CASSFGEDYGYTF
TRBJ1-2,-,TRBV7-8,14,few,TGTGCCAGCAGCTTAGAAGGCCTCGGATTTGGCTACACCTTC,CASSLEGLGFGYTF
TRBJ1-2,TRBD1,TRBV4-1,15,-,TGCGCCAGCAGCCAGCCGAGACAGGGCGCCTATGGCTACACCTTC,CASSQPRQGAYGYTF
TRBJ2-7,-,TRBV14,13,few,TGTGCCAGCAGTACGACAGAGGCCTACGAGCAGTACTTC,CASSTTEAYEQYF
TRBJ2-7,-,TRBV20-1,13,-,TGCAGTGCTCCTTCGCCTAACTTTTACGAGCAGTACTTC,CSAPSPNFYEQYF
TRBJ1-2,-,TRBV4-1,16,-,TGCGCCAGCAGCCACGGGGGACGGGAAACTAACTATGGCTACACCTTC,CASSHGGRETNYGYTF
TRBJ1-1,-,TRBV16,15,-,TGTGCCAGCAGCCAGCGGTTGGCAGCAAACACTGAAGCTTTCTTT,CASSQRLAANTEAFF
TRBJ2-1,TRBD2,TRBV20-1,13,-,TGCAGTGAGACTAGCGGGAGCTACAATGAGCAGTTCTTC,CSETSGSYNEQFF
TRBJ1-2,-,TRBV9,15,-,TGTGCCAGCAGCGTAGGGTCGGCGGGGGGCTATGGCTACACCTTC,CASSVGSAGGYGYTF
TRBJ2-3,TRBD2,TRBV20-1,17,-,TGCAGTGCTAGGGGGCTAGCGGGAGTTGGGTGGAAAGATACGCAGTATTTT,CSARGLAGVGWKDTQYF